A single sample gave rise to the 32 T cell receptor beta chains below, sequenced in a study of blood T cell repertoires in COVID-19. The method was immunoSEQ multiplex PCR; TCRdb's version includes in-frame clones alone and lacks a portion of them. The table has almost 400,000 clones, roughly nine tenths seen once. Sequenced sample: PBMCs or T cells enriched from blood (not recorded which). The receptors stem from a woman in her 30s who had recovered from COVID-19.

The chain links TRBV5-3 to TRBJ1-1; weak D call: TRBD1 (5 bases). TRBV5-3 is an ORF for which the function is uncertain. This CDR3 is 17 amino acids long. The V and J ends lost 0 bases and 1 base respectively, with 16 bases between them. The CDR3 coding sequence is TGTGCCAGAAGCTTGGCCAGGGTAAATTTGGCGAACACTGAAGCTTTCTTT. Residues: CARSLARVNLANTEAFF.

The rearrangement uses TRBV4-2 and TRBJ2-1, with a weak D call TRBD2 (6 bases). Germline V gene data show CDR1 as LGHNA and CDR2 as YNFKEQ. V lost 0 bases to trimming and J lost 2 bases, with 11 bases between them. CDR3 size: 16 residues. The CDR3 loop is CASSQDSSGAYNEQFF. CDR3 DNA sequence: TGTGCCAGCAGCCAAGATAGTTCGGGGGCCTACAATGAGCAGTTCTTC.

The V call is TRBV29-1, the J call TRBJ2-3; tentatively, D is TRBD2 (5 bases). In germline, CDR1 is SQVTM, CDR2 ANQGSEA. Trimming removed 0 bases from V and 4 bases from J, with 8 bases in between. The CDR3 consists of 13 residues. CDR3: CSVEEYSADTQYF. The CDR3, as DNA: TGCAGCGTTGAAGAATATAGCGCAGATACGCAGTATTTT.

The rearrangement uses TRBV11-3 and TRBJ2-3, with D perhaps matching TRBD1 (6 bases). The CDR3 sequence is 15 residues long. Between the trimmed V and J ends, which lost 5 bases and 0 bases, there was a span of 12 bases. Germline CDR1 reads SGHNT; CDR2 reads YENEEA. Here the CDR3 reads CASSQGQHSTDTQYF. CDR3 bases: TGTGCCAGCAGCCAGGGACAACATAGCACAGATACGCAGTATTTT.

A note on this clone: One junction end disagrees with the germline gene, perhaps due to a read error. This chain connects TRBV12-3 or TRBV12-4 to TRBJ2-6, with 9 positions matching TRBD2. This CDR3 region has 11 residues. The CDR3 DNA sequence: TGTGCCAGCAGGGTGGAGCGGGAGGTGTCTTTC. Residues: CASRVEREVSF.

The chain carries TRBV29-1 and TRBJ2-1; 11 nucleotides align to TRBD2. This CDR3 has 15 amino acids. Germline V CDR1 and CDR2: SQVTM, ANQGSEA. V was clipped by 3 bases and J by 10 bases; unmatched bases: 11. The CDR3 sequence: CSVDAPSGRRWEQFF. CDR3 DNA sequence: TGCAGCGTTGATGCGCCTAGCGGGAGGAGGTGGGAGCAGTTCTTC.

The chain links TRBV28 to TRBJ1-1; 8 bases are a match to TRBD1. The CDR3 runs to 13 residues. Germline V CDR1 and CDR2: MDHEN, SYDVKM. Trimming removed 8 bases from V and 4 bases from J; junction bases left unmatched: 6. The CDR3 protein is CASLQGARTEAFF. The CDR3 DNA is TGTGCCAGCTTGCAGGGGGCGCGCACTGAAGCTTTCTTT.

V and J are TRBV28 and TRBJ1-2; no definite D call. Germline CDR1 reads MDHEN; CDR2 reads SYDVKM. Trimming pared 3 bases from V and 8 bases from J, leaving 22 bases between. This CDR3 spans 16 amino acids. The CDR3 protein is CASSLPGFPDKYGYTF. CDR3 DNA: TGTGCCAGCAGTTTGCCGGGGTTCCCGGATAAATACGGCTACACCTTC.

The chain combines TRBV7-9 with TRBJ2-1; D is perhaps TRBD1 (7 bases). The V end lost 5 bases, the J end lost 4 bases, and 15 bases lay between the germline ends. The CDR3 is made up of 15 amino acids. Per the germline V gene, CDR1 is SEHNR and CDR2 is FQNEAQ (reference sequence). CDR3 DNA sequence: TGTGCCAGCAGCCCCAGGGGGGAAATTTACAATGAGCAGTTCTTC. Translation: CASSPRGEIYNEQFF.

This clone is a singleton in its sample. The genes are TRBV3-1 (or the pseudogene TRBV3-2) and TRBJ2-1; 9 bases fit TRBD1. The germline CDR1 and CDR2 sequences are LGHDT and YNNKEL (reference sequence). J was trimmed by 5 bases and V by 1 base; bases with no gene match: 6. The CDR3 has 16 amino acids. Here the CDR3 DNA reads TGTGCCAGCAGCCAAGTAAGTGGACAGGGGAACAATGAGCAGTTCTTC. Its translation is CASSQVSGQGNNEQFF.

The chain combines TRBV18 with TRBJ1-1; D is perhaps TRBD1 (5 bases). The CDR3 runs to 14 residues. Germline V gives CDR1 KGHSH, CDR2 LQKENI. V was shortened by 2 bases and J by 4 bases, with 11 bases between the two germline ends. DNA for the CDR3: TGTGCCAGCTCACCAGAATCGGGGGGCACTGAAGCTTTCTTT. Amino acids: CASSPESGGTEAFF.

The V and J genes are TRBV5-1 and TRBJ1-2, with 9 bases that match TRBD1. Trimming removed 1 base from V and 4 bases from J; junction bases left unmatched: 5. The CDR3 is made up of 15 amino acids. Germline loops: CDR1 SGHRS, CDR2 YFSETQ. CDR3 amino acids: CASSLPGQGAYGYTF. The CDR3 DNA follows: TGCGCCAGCAGCTTGCCGGGACAGGGTGCCTATGGCTACACCTTC.

The J gene is TRBJ2-7, the V gene TRBV4-3; 8 bases fit TRBD1. The junction had 3 bases not matched to a gene; V was cut back by 1 base and J by 4 bases. Germline assignment: CDR1 LGHNA and CDR2 YSLEER. The CDR3 sequence is 14 residues long. The CDR3 DNA follows: TGCGCCAGCAGCCAAGGACAGGGGTTGTACGAGCAGTACTTC. Translated, it gives CASSQGQGLYEQYF.

The chain has TRBV5-4 and TRBJ2-7, with 10 bases lining up with TRBD1. Germline V gene sequence: CDR1 SGHNT, CDR2 YYREEE (reference sequence). The CDR3 is 12 amino acids. The CDR3 region has the DNA TGTGCAGTCGGGACAGGGGTTTACGAGCAGTACTTC. This codes for CAVGTGVYEQYF. Using reference TRBV5-4 and TRBJ2-7 for the parts outside the CDR3, the full variable domain is ETGVTQSPTHLIKTRGQQVTLRCSSQSGHNTVSWYQQALGQGPQFIFQYYREEENGRGNFPPRFSGLQFPNYSSELNVNALELDDSALYLCAVGTGVYEQYFGPGTRLTVT.

V and J are TRBV28 and TRBJ1-6; tentatively, D is TRBD1 (5 bases). The CDR3 consists of 15 residues. Trimming pared 4 bases from V and 8 bases from J, leaving 15 bases between. Germline lookup yields CDR1 MDHEN and CDR2 SYDVKM. This chain's CDR3 is CASSSGGIVDSPLHF. CDR3 in DNA: TGTGCCAGCAGTTCCGGGGGGATTGTAGATTCACCCCTCCACTTT. Filled out from reference TRBV28 and TRBJ1-6, the complete variable domain reads DVKVTQSSRYLVKRTGEKVFLECVQDMDHENMFWYRQDPGLGLRLIYFSYDVKMKEKGDIPEGYSVSREKKERFSLILESASTNQTSMYLCASSSGGIVDSPLHFGNGTRLTVT.

The chain uses TRBV5-1 and TRBJ1-3; D unclear. Deletions cut 4 bases from V and 4 bases from J, with 12 bases between. This CDR3 has 14 amino acids. Germline CDR1 and CDR2: SGHRS and YFSETQ. The CDR3: CASSPGVSGNTIYF. The CDR3 region has the DNA TGCGCCAGCAGCCCCGGGGTGTCCGGAAACACCATATATTTT.

The chain has TRBV7-2 and TRBJ1-3, with D uncertain. This CDR3 region has 14 residues. The V gene's germline CDR1 is SGHTA and CDR2 FQGNSA. V dropped 5 bases and J dropped 0 bases, with 8 bases sitting between them. The CDR3 coding sequence is TGTGCCAGCAGCCTCTCCCCCTCTGGAAACACCATATATTTT. Protein sequence: CASSLSPSGNTIYF.

The chain is built from TRBV27 and TRBJ2-1, with TRBD2 identical over 13 bases. This CDR3 spans 18 amino acids. J gave up 0 bases and V 3 bases, and 5 bases lay outside the gene matches. The germline V gene encodes CDR1 MNHEY and CDR2 SMNVEV (reference sequence). As DNA, the CDR3 is TGTGCCAGCAGTTTGGGACTAGCGGGGCCTTTCTCCTACAATGAGCAGTTCTTC. Translation: CASSLGLAGPFSYNEQFF.

CDR3 sequence reads: CASRPGQLYEQYF. Written as DNA, the CDR3 is TGTGCCAGCAGGCCGGGACAGCTATACGAGCAGTACTTC. This chain links TRBV27 with TRBJ2-7, with 7 bases lining up with TRBD1. Unmatched junction bases numbered 6, after V lost 6 bases and J lost 4 bases. The CDR3 loop spans 13 amino acids. Germline V CDR1 and CDR2: MNHEY, SMNVEV (reference sequence).

The V gene is TRBV13, the J gene TRBJ1-2; TRBD1 might be the D (6 bases). The V and J ends lost 1 base and 9 bases respectively, with 15 bases between them. Germline V gene lookup returns CDR1 PRHDT and CDR2 FYEKMQ (reference sequence). CDR3 length: 14 residues. CDR3 bases: TGTGCCAGCAGCTTAGCGGGACACCTGGAGAGCTACACCTTC. Translating gives CASSLAGHLESYTF.

Here the CDR3 reads CASSKDEGRGSSYEQYF. DNA for the CDR3: TGTGCCAGCAGCAAAGACGAAGGCAGGGGAAGCTCCTACGAGCAGTACTTC. The chain recombines TRBV21-1 with TRBJ2-7; the listed D gene, TRBD1, was not tested against the DNA. TRBV21-1 is listed as a pseudogene. The CDR3 contains 17 residues.

This chain joins TRBV9 and TRBJ2-3; 10 bases match TRBD2. V trimming: 3 bases; J trimming: 7 bases; junction bases outside the gene matches: 8. CDR3 size: 15 residues. CDR1 and CDR2 (germline): SGDLS, YYNGEE. The CDR3, as DNA: TGTGCCAGCAGCGAGGCTAGCGGGAGTGGAAATACGCAGTATTTT. Translating gives CASSEASGSGNTQYF.

V is TRBV7-2 and J is TRBJ1-4; D is undetermined. Trimming took 7 bases from V and 2 from J, leaving 14 bases between them. Germline assignment: CDR1 SGHTA and CDR2 FQGNSA. CDR3 length: 15 residues. The CDR3 region has the DNA TGTGCCAGCACCCTTAATTTCCGGACTAATGAAAAACTGTTTTTT. Protein product: CASTLNFRTNEKLFF.

The V call is TRBV11-2, the J call TRBJ1-3; the D gene is possibly TRBD1 (6 bases). V was cut by 5 bases and J by 0 bases, with 11 bases left in between. Germline values: CDR1 SGHAT, CDR2 FQNNGV. This CDR3 is built from 15 residues. DNA for the CDR3: TGTGCCAGCAGCCCGGACAGCAGCTCTGGAAACACCATATATTTT. Translated, it gives CASSPDSSSGNTIYF.

J is TRBJ2-3 and V is TRBV4-2; 7 nucleotides match TRBD1. The V gene's germline CDR1 is LGHNA and CDR2 YNFKEQ. V gave up 0 bases and J gave up 2 bases; unmatched junction bases: 8. CDR3 length: 17 residues. CDR3: CASSQEGTATPTDTQYF. The CDR3 DNA reads TGTGCCAGCAGCCAAGAAGGGACAGCCACCCCCACAGATACGCAGTATTTT.

This chain links TRBV11-3 with TRBJ2-2; TRBD1 might be the D (6 bases). Germline CDR1 is SGHNT and CDR2 is YENEEA. V was cut by 3 bases and J by 0 bases, with 11 bases left in between. The CDR3 covers 16 residues. The chain's CDR3 is CASSFRDNSNTGELFF. For the CDR3, the DNA is TGTGCCAGCAGCTTCCGGGACAACTCGAACACCGGGGAGCTGTTTTTT.

The rearrangement uses TRBV7-6 and TRBJ2-3, with TRBD1 matching over 9 bases. The CDR3 consists of 17 residues. V shed 3 bases and J 0 bases; nucleotides not matched to a gene: 7. Germline V gives CDR1 SGHVS, CDR2 FNYEAQ. The CDR3 spells CASSLGQGQPSTDTQYF. CDR3 bases: TGTGCCAGCAGCTTGGGACAGGGACAACCTAGCACAGATACGCAGTATTTT.

V usage is TRBV5-4 and J usage is TRBJ1-1; 8 nucleotides match TRBD1. Per the germline V gene, CDR1 is SGHNT and CDR2 is YYREEE (reference sequence). The CDR3 spans 15 residues. The DNA for the CDR3 is TGTGCGGGGCACAGGACAGGGACGTCATACACTGAAGCTTTCTTT. Protein product: CAGHRTGTSYTEAFF. Looking up the rest from reference TRBV5-4 and TRBJ1-1 gives the full variable domain: ETGVTQSPTHLIKTRGQQVTLRCSSQSGHNTVSWYQQALGQGPQFIFQYYREEENGRGNFPPRFSGLQFPNYSSELNVNALELDDSALYLCAGHRTGTSYTEAFFGQGTRLTVV.

This clone showed up just a few times. The chain uses TRBV9 and TRBJ1-2; 9 nucleotides line up with TRBD1. Per the germline V gene, CDR1 is SGDLS and CDR2 is YYNGEE. This CDR3 is 17 amino acids long. Trimming at V came to 4 bases and at J to 1 base, leaving 11 bases not matched to a gene. This CDR3 reads CASSPGTGMSLNYGYTF. The CDR3 DNA reads as TGTGCCAGCAGCCCCGGGACAGGGATGTCCCTTAACTATGGCTACACCTTC.

The J gene is TRBJ2-1, the V gene TRBV7-9; TRBD2 might be the D (6 bases). This CDR3 has 12 residues. Per germline, CDR1 SEHNR and CDR2 FQNEAQ (reference sequence). V lost 1 base to trimming and J lost 15 bases, with 13 bases between them. The CDR3 DNA follows: TGTGCCAGCAGCTTAGGACTAGGCTTTCGGTTCTTC. Protein sequence: CASSLGLGFRFF.

This clone was seen more than once but under ten times. The chain couples TRBV30 to TRBJ1-3; the D gene is possibly TRBD1 (5 bases). Germline V gives CDR1 GTSNPN, CDR2 SVGIG (reference sequence). V was trimmed by 4 bases and J by 3 bases, leaving 10 bases between them. The CDR3 totals 13 residues. The CDR3 protein is CAWNKQGGNTIYF. CDR3 coding DNA: TGTGCCTGGAATAAGCAGGGTGGAAACACCATATATTTT.

The rearrangement links TRBV5-5 to TRBJ1-2; the D is unclear. The V and J ends lost 0 bases and 4 bases respectively, with 13 bases between them. The CDR3 is made up of 15 amino acids. The germline gives CDR1 SGHKS, CDR2 YYEKEE (reference sequence). In DNA, the CDR3 is TGTGCCAGCAGCTTGGATCCAGGTGCTCCCTATGGCTACACCTTC. Translated: CASSLDPGAPYGYTF. The full variable domain, its missing parts supplied by reference TRBV5-5 and TRBJ1-2, is DAGVTQSPTHLIKTRGQQVTLRCSPISGHKSVSWYQQVLGQGPQFIFQYYEKEERGRGNFPDRFSARQFPNYSSELNVNALLLGDSALYLCASSLDPGAPYGYTFGSGTRLTVV.